This T cell receptor beta chain was identified in a study of shared clonotypes between healthy human individuals. Looking at the study overall: CD4 naive cells filled three plates per donor, CD4 memory three, CD8 naive two and CD8 memory one.

The CDR3 is 16 amino acids. Trimming cost V 8 bases and J 6 bases; bases outside gene matches: 12. Germline assignment: CDR1 SGHTA and CDR2 FQGTGA. Assay used: immunoSEQ multiplex PCR; TCRdb lists only in-frame clones, some missing. The sample consists of over a million clones, roughly 96% of them appearing once. This receptor was taken from a man between 25 and 39 years old in good health. The rearrangement links TRBV7-3 to TRBJ2-3, with TRBD2 matching over 12 bases. What was sequenced was naive CD4+ T cells sorted from blood. Documented subset: CD45RA+ positively selected. The CDR3 protein is CASATSGSMLGDTQYF. CDR3 nucleotide sequence: TGTGCCAGCGCGACTAGCGGGAGCATGTTGGGGGATACGCAGTATTTT.